This T cell receptor (beta chain) was captured in a study of T cell repertoires in cytomegalovirus infection. About the research overall: Matching HLA type and CMV infection were both indicated by public TCR beta signatures. Study outcomes and limitations: CMV carriers with the relevant HLA were identified by cumulative public TCR beta family frequency. There were HLA-C-restricted CMV-specific TCR beta clonotypes dominating the ex vivo response.

Germline assignment: CDR1 MNHEY and CDR2 SVGAGI. V was cut by 5 bases and J by 1 base, with 9 bases left in between. This CDR3 has 15 amino acids. Regarding this clonotype: Its specificity is unknown.

TCRdb re-analysed the reads in MiXCR, keeping a single row per CDR3 protein. The table records 740,000 or so distinct CDR3 sequences, 35% to 45% of them present only once. Material for sequencing was PBMCs. The receptor was derived from a human donor in good health (CMV status not recorded). Some clones in this sample may be carry-over from other donors' samples. V usage is TRBV6-5 and J usage is TRBJ2-6, with D unclear. The CDR3 region has the DNA TGTGCCAGCAGTAGATCATTGTCTGGGGCCAACGTCCTGACTTTC. It encodes CASSRSLSGANVLTF.